This T cell receptor beta chain originates from a study of T cells expressing NK-cell markers. Study-wide context: Obtained from sorted CD3+CD56+NKG2C+, CD3+CD56+NKG2C- and CD3+CD56-NKG2C+ T cells were the TCR beta repertoires.

The CDR3 is 13 residues long. The germline V gene has CDR1 SGDLS and CDR2 YYNGEE. The authors made TCR beta cDNA libraries by 5'RACE template switching. This switching added a universal primer site and UMIs. TCRdb reprocessed the 5' RACE reads, keeping one entry per CDR3 protein, no DNA. This table lists some 410,000 distinct CDR3 sequences. Study-level findings and limits: In 5 or 6 donors, dominant CD3+CD56+NKG2C+ clonotypes ranked among the top 10 CD8+ clonotypes.

As regards this clonotype: Its antigen is not known.

Source material: blood T cells: a sorted CD56 or NKG2C T cell subset, CD4+ or CD8+ T cells, or bulk PBMC T cells (not recorded which). This receptor was taken from a woman aged 18 to 75 in good health. The chain recombines TRBV9 with TRBJ1-1. The CDR3 reads CASSVLENTEAFF.